These 8 T cell receptor beta chains originate from one sample sequenced in a study of cytotoxic CD8 clonotypes in ibrutinib-treated CLL. Profiled with immunoSEQ multiplex PCR; TCRdb holds only in-frame clones, not every one. The table lists about 180,000 clones, around 80% of them singletons. Sequenced material: PBMCs, taken after 24 months of ibrutinib treatment. These receptors all come from a human donor with chronic lymphocytic leukemia.

This chain connects TRBV19 to TRBJ1-1; 7 bases match TRBD1. The J segment lost 1 base and the V segment lost 3 bases, leaving 2 bases of the junction unmatched. Germline lookup yields CDR1 LNHDA and CDR2 SQIVND (reference sequence). The CDR3 consists of 14 residues. The CDR3 here is CASSMGDRNTEAFF. The CDR3 DNA follows: TGTGCCAGTAGTATGGGGGACAGGAACACTGAAGCTTTCTTT.

The chain links TRBV6-5 to TRBJ1-2, with D unresolved. The V end lost 4 bases, the J end lost 3 bases, and 15 bases lay between the germline ends. Germline CDR1 reads MNHEY; CDR2 reads SVGAGI. The CDR3 runs to 15 residues. The CDR3 DNA is TGTGCCAGCAGTTCCCACGATCCGAGACACTATGGCTACACCTTC. It is translated as CASSSHDPRHYGYTF.

This sequence joins TRBV5-1 and TRBJ2-5, with TRBD1 matching 7 bases. V lost 6 bases to trimming and J lost 5 bases; unmatched junction nucleotides: 10. This CDR3 has 14 amino acids. Germline lookup yields CDR1 SGHRS and CDR2 YFSETQ. Written as DNA, the CDR3 is TGCGCCAGCACCCTTTCGTCCAGGGGGGAGACCCAGTACTTC. It specifies CASTLSSRGETQYF.

The chain recombines TRBV10-1 with TRBJ2-2; D might be TRBD1 or TRBD2, each matching 5 bases. Germline V gene lookup returns CDR1 WNHNN and CDR2 SYGVQD (reference sequence). This CDR3 is 15 amino acids long. V was shortened by 8 bases and J by 1 base, with 14 bases between the two germline ends. The CDR3, as DNA: TGCGCCAGCGAGGGGCAGAAAAGGAACACCGGGGAGCTGTTTTTT. It specifies CASEGQKRNTGELFF.

The chain couples TRBV18 to TRBJ2-1; 9 positions match TRBD1. The junction had 10 bases not matched to a gene; V was cut back by 6 bases and J by 7 bases. This CDR3 region has 15 residues. Looked up from germline, CDR1 is KGHSH and CDR2 is LQKENI. Written as DNA, the CDR3 is TGTGCCAGCTCCAAGATACGGGACAGGGTGAATGAGCAGTTCTTC. This codes for CASSKIRDRVNEQFF.

This chain joins TRBV18 and TRBJ2-7, with D perhaps being TRBD1 or TRBD2 (6 bases each). The CDR3 length is 14 residues. Per germline, CDR1 KGHSH and CDR2 LQKENI. Deletions cut 2 bases from V and 4 bases from J, with 12 bases between. CDR3 loop: CASSPNPGAYEQYF. CDR3 in DNA: TGTGCCAGCTCACCAAACCCGGGGGCGTACGAGCAGTACTTC.

A few counts support this clone. The chain recombines TRBV6-5 with TRBJ1-2, with 9 nucleotides matching TRBD1. This CDR3 region has 15 residues. Per germline, CDR1 MNHEY and CDR2 SVGAGI. V trimming: 10 bases; J trimming: 2 bases; junction bases outside the gene matches: 11. Here the CDR3 DNA reads TGTGCCACCCGGTTCACAGGGGGCCTAAACTATGGCTACACCTTC. Its protein is CATRFTGGLNYGYTF.

The rearrangement links TRBV27 to TRBJ2-3; no reliable D call. V lost 5 bases, J lost 5 bases, and 11 bases lay in between. CDR1 and CDR2 from the germline V gene are MNHEY and SMNVEV (reference sequence). This CDR3 is 13 amino acids long. CDR3 loop: CASSTANRDTQYF. CDR3 in DNA: TGTGCCAGCAGTACGGCGAATAGAGATACGCAGTATTTT.